The 5 T cell receptor beta chains below were found in one sample sequenced in a study of T cell repertoires in cytomegalovirus infection. TCRdb ran MiXCR on the reads and lists one entry per CDR3 protein. This repertoire shows approximately 700,000 distinct CDR3 sequences, 35% found once; its top ten account for about 2.8%. Sequencing was performed on PBMCs. Receptor source: a human donor in good health (CMV status not recorded). Some clones in this sample may be carry-over from other donors' samples.

The rearrangement joins TRBV9 to TRBJ1-6; 10 positions agree with TRBD1. The ends lost 5 bases at V and 14 bases at J; junction bases unmatched: 10. CDR1 SGDLS and CDR2 YYNGEE come from the germline V gene. This CDR3 comprises 14 residues. CDR3 residues: CASSVTGGGGTLHF. The CDR3 bases are TGTGCCAGCAGTGTGACAGGGGGCGGAGGTACCCTCCACTTT. Based on the CDR3 plus reference TRBV9 and TRBJ1-6, the full variable domain is DSGVTQTPKHLITATGQRVTLRCSPRSGDLSVYWYQQSLDQGLQFLIQYYNGEERAKGNILERFSAQQFPDLHSELNLSSLELGDSALYFCASSVTGGGGTLHFGNGTRLTVT.

This chain links TRBV25-1 with TRBJ1-5, with D perhaps matching TRBD1 (5 bases). Per germline, CDR1 MGHDK and CDR2 SYGVNS. The CDR3 covers 14 residues. Trimming took 8 bases from V and 7 from J, leaving 18 bases between them. The CDR3: CASPTPQGEQPQHF. The DNA of the CDR3 is TGTGCCAGCCCCACCCCCCAGGGAGAACAGCCCCAGCATTTT.

This clonotype was counted ten times or more. This chain connects TRBV7-2 to TRBJ2-5; perhaps TRBD2 as D (7 bases). Deletions cut 1 base from V and 3 bases from J, with 18 bases between. Germline CDR1 is SGHTA and CDR2 is FQGNSA. This CDR3 has 17 amino acids. CDR3 sequence: CASSLVGGGPGKETQYF. The CDR3 region has the DNA TGTGCCAGCAGCTTAGTTGGGGGGGGCCCTGGGAAAGAGACCCAGTACTTC.

The sample holds many counts of this clonotype. The chain is built from TRBV7-9 and TRBJ2-7; a weak D match, TRBD1 (6 bases). V dropped 1 base and J dropped 6 bases, with 7 bases sitting between them. The CDR3 sequence is 12 residues long. The germline CDR1 and CDR2 sequences are SEHNR and FQNEAQ (reference sequence). CDR3: CASSLEGVEQYF. Written as DNA, the CDR3 is TGTGCCAGCAGCTTAGAGGGGGTCGAGCAGTACTTC.

This clonotype was observed many times. The gene calls are TRBV7-2 and TRBJ2-1; TRBD1 is a possible D gene (6 bases). The CDR3 consists of 12 residues. Germline CDR1 and CDR2: SGHTA and FQGNSA. The V and J ends lost 5 bases and 7 bases respectively, with 9 bases between them. The CDR3 spells CASSPTGNEQFF. The CDR3 bases are TGTGCCAGCAGCCCCACAGGGAATGAGCAGTTCTTC.